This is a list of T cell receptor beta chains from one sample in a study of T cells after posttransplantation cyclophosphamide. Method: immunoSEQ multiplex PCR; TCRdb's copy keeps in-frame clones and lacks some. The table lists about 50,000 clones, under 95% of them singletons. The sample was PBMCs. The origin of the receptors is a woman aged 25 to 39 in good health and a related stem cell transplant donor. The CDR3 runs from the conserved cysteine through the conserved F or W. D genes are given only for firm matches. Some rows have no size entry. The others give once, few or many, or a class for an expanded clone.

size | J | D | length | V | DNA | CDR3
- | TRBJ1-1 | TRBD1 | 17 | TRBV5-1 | TGCGCCAGCAGCTTGGCCTTTCAGGGGGCGGAGAACACTGAAGCTTTCTTT | CASSLAFQGAENTEAFF
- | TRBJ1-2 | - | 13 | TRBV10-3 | TGTGCCATCAGTGTAGATTCTAACTATGGCTACACCTTC | CAISVDSNYGYTF
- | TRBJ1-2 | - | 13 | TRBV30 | TGTGCCTGGACAGGGGCTAGGGGGGGTGGCTACACCTTC | CAWTGARGGGYTF
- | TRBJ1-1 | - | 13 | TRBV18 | TGTGCCAGCTCATCCGGCGACACCCGGGGAGCTTTCTTT | CASSSGDTRGAFF
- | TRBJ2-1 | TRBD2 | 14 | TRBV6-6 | TGTGCCAGCAGTCCTTCGGGCGGGGGGAATGAGCAGTTCTTC | CASSPSGGGNEQFF
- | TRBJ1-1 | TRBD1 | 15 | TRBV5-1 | TGCGCCAGCAGCTGGGGCCAGGGGGCGGTCACTGAAGCTTTCTTT | CASSWGQGAVTEAFF
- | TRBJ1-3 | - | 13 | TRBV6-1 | TGTGCCAGCAGGCAGGGTACTGGAAACACCATATATTTT | CASRQGTGNTIYF
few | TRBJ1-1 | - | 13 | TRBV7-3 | TGTGCCAGCAGCTTAATGGGGGGGGCTGAAGCTTTCTTT | CASSLMGGAEAFF
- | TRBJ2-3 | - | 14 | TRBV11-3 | TGTGCCAGCAGCCAGCGGGCTTTTCCCGATACGCAGTATTTT | CASSQRAFPDTQYF
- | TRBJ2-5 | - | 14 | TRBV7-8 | TGTGCCAGCGCCACGGCGGCTACACAAGAGACCCAGTACTTC | CASATAATQETQYF
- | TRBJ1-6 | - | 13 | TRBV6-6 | TGTGCCAGCAGTTACTCGGGCCAGTCACCCCTCCACTTT | CASSYSGQSPLHF
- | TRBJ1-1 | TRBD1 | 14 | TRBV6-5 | TGTGCCAGCAGTGTGAGGGGGCTTGGGACTGAAGCTTTCTTT | CASSVRGLGTEAFF
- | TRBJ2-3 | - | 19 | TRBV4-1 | TGCGCCAGCAGCCAAGATGGAAGATATCGGCGGGCTAGCACAGATACGCAGTATTTT | CASSQDGRYRRASTDTQYF
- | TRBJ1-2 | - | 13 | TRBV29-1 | TGCAGCGTTGAACATATGCGGGGGGGTGGCTACACCTTC | CSVEHMRGGGYTF
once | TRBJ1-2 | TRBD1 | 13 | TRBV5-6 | TGTGCCAGCAGCCAGGGACAGTTCTATGGCTACACCTTC | CASSQGQFYGYTF
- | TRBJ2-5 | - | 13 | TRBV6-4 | TGTGCCAGCAGTGAGAACACACAAGAGACCCAGTACTTC | CASSENTQETQYF
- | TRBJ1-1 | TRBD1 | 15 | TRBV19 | TGTGCCAGTAGTACGGAGGGACAGGGGAGGACTGAAGCTTTCTTT | CASSTEGQGRTEAFF
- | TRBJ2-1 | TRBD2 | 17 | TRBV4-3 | TGCGCCAGCAGCCAACTATCTCTAGCGGGGGGGCCGAATGAGCAGTTCTTC | CASSQLSLAGGPNEQFF
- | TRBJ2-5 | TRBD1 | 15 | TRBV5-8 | TGTGCCAGCAGCCCAGAGACAGGGGGCGTCGAGACCCAGTACTTC | CASSPETGGVETQYF
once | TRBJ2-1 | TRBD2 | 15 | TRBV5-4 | TGTGCCAGCAGCTTGGGCGGGAGCTCCTACAATGAGCAGTTCTTC | CASSLGGSSYNEQFF
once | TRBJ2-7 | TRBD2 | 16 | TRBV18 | TGTGCCAGCTCACCACCGGGACTAGCGGGGGCCTACGAGCAGTACTTC | CASSPPGLAGAYEQYF
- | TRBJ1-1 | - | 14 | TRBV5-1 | TGCGCCAGCAGCTTGACTTCAGGGGTCACTGAAGCTTTCTTT | CASSLTSGVTEAFF
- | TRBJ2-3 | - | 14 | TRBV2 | TGTGCCAGCAGTGAAGACAGTAGCACAGATACGCAGTATTTT | CASSEDSSTDTQYF
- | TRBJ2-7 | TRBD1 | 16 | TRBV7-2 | TGTGCCAGCAGCCCCCGGACAGGGGCTCTCACCTACGAGCAGTACTTC | CASSPRTGALTYEQYF
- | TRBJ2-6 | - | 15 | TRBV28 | TGTGCCAGCAGGTACACAGGGACTGGGGCCAACGTCCTGACTTTC | CASRYTGTGANVLTF
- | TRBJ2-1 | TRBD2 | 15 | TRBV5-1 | TGCGCCAGCAGGTCGTCCGGGACTAGAAACAATGAGCAGTTCTTC | CASRSSGTRNNEQFF
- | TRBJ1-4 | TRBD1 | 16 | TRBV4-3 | TGCGCCAGCAGCTTGGGGGTTACAGGGGCGAATGAAAAACTGTTTTTT | CASSLGVTGANEKLFF
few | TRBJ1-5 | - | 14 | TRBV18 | TGTGCCAGCTCCAGGGCAGATAGAAATCAGCCCCAGCATTTT | CASSRADRNQPQHF